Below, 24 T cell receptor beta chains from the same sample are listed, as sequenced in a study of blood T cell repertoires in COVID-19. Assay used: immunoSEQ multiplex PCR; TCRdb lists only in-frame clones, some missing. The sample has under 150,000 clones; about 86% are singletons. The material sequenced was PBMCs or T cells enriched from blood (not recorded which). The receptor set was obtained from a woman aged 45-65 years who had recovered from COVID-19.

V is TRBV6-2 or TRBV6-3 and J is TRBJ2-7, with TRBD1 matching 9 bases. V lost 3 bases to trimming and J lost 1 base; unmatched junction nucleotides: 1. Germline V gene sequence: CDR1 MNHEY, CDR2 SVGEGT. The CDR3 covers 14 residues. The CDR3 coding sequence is TGTGCCAGCAGTTATGACAGGGGGTCCTACGAGCAGTACTTC. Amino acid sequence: CASSYDRGSYEQYF.

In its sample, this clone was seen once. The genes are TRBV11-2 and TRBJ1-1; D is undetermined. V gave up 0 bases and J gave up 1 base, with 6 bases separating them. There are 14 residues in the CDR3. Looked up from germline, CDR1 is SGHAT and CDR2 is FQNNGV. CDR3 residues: CASSLEQWNTEAFF. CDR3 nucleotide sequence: TGTGCCAGCAGCTTAGAACAGTGGAACACTGAAGCTTTCTTT.

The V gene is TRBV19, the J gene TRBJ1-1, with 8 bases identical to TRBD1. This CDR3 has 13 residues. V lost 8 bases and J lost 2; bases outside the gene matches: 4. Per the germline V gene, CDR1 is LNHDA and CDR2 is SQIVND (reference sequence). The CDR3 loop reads CASGDRGNTEAFF. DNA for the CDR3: TGTGCCAGTGGTGACAGGGGTAACACTGAAGCTTTCTTT.

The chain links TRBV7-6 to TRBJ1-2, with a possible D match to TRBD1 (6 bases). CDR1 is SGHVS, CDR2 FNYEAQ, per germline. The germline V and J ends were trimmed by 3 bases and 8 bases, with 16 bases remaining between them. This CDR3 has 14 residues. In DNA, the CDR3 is TGTGCCAGCAGCTTGGACCCGACAGGAAAAGGCTACACCTTC. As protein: CASSLDPTGKGYTF.

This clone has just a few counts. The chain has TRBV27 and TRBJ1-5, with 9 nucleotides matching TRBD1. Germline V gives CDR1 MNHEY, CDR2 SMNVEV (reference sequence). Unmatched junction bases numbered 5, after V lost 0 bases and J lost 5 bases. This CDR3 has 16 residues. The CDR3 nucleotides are TGTGCCAGCAGTTTATCGGGACAGGGTATCTATCAGCCCCAGCATTTT. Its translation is CASSLSGQGIYQPQHF.

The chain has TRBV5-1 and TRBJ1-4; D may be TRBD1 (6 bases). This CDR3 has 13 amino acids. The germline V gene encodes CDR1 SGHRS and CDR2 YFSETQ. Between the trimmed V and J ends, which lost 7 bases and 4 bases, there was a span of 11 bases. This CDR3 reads CASRTDRNEKLFF. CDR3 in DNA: TGCGCCAGCCGGACAGACCGTAATGAAAAACTGTTTTTT.

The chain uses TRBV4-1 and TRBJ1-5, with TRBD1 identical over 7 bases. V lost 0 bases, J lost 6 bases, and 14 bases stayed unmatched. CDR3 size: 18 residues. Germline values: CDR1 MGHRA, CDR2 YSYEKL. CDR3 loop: CASSQDRFLGGAAQPQHF. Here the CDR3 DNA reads TGCGCCAGCAGCCAAGATCGGTTCTTAGGGGGCGCGGCTCAGCCCCAGCATTTT.

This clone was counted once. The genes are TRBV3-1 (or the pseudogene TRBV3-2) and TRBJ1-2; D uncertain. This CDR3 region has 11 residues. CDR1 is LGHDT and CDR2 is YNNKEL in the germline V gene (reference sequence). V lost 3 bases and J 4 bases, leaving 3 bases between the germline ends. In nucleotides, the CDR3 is TGTGCCAGCAGCCAGAGCTATGGCTACACCTTC. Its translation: CASSQSYGYTF.

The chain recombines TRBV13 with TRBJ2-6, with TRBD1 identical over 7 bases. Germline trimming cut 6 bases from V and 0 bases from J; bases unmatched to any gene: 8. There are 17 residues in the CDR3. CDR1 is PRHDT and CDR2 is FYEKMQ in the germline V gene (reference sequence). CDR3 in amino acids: CASSRQGPGSGANVLTF. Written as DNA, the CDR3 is TGTGCCAGCAGTCGACAGGGCCCCGGCTCTGGGGCCAACGTCCTGACTTTC.

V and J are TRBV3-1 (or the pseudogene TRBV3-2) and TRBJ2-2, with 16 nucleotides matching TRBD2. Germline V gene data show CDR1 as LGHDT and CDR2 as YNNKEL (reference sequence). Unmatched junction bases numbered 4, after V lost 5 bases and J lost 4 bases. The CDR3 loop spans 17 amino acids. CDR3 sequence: CASSEGLAGGPTGELFF. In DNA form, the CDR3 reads TGTGCCAGCAGCGAGGGACTAGCGGGGGGGCCCACCGGGGAGCTGTTTTTT.

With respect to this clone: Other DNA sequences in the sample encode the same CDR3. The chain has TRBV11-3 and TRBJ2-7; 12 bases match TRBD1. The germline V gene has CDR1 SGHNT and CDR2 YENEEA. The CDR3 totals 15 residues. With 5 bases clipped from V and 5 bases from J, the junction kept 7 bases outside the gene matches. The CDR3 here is CASSRGGTGGHEQYF. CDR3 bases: TGTGCCAGCAGCAGGGGTGGGACAGGGGGCCACGAGCAGTACTTC. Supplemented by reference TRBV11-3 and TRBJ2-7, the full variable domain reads EAGVVQSPRYKIIEKKQPVAFWCNPISGHNTLYWYLQNLGQGPELLIRYENEEAVDDSQLPKDRFSAERLKGVDSTLKIQPAELGDSAVYLCASSRGGTGGHEQYFGPGTRLTVT.

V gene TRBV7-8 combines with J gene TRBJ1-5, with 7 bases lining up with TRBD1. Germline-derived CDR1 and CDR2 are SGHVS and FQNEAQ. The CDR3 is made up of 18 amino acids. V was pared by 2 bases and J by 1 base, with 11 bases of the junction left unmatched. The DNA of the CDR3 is TGTGCCAGCAGCTTATCCAGGGGGATTCTTATGAGCAATCAGCCCCAGCATTTT. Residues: CASSLSRGILMSNQPQHF.

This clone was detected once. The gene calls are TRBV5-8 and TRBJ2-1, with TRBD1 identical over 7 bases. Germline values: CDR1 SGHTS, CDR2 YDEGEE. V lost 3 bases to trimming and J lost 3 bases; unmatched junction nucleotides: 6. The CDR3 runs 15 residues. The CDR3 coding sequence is TGTGCCAGCAGCTCGACAGGGTTGAACTACAATGAGCAGTTCTTC. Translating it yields CASSSTGLNYNEQFF.

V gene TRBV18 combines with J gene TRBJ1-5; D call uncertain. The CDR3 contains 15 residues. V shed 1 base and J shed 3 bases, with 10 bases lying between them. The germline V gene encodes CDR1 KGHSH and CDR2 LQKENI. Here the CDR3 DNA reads TGTGCCAGCTCACCACTTGCGGGTTACAATCAGCCCCAGCATTTT. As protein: CASSPLAGYNQPQHF.

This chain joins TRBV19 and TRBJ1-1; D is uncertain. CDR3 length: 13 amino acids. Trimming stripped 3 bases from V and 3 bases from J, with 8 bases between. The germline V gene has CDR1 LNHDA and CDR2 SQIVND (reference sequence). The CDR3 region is CASSIGFDTEAFF. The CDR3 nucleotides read TGTGCCAGTAGTATCGGGTTCGACACTGAAGCTTTCTTT.

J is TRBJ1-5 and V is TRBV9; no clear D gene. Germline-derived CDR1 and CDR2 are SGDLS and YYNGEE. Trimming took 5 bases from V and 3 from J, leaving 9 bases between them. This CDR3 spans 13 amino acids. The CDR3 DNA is TGTGCCAGCAGTCCCGGTTACAATCAGCCCCAGCATTTT. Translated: CASSPGYNQPQHF. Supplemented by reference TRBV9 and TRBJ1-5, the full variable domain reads DSGVTQTPKHLITATGQRVTLRCSPRSGDLSVYWYQQSLDQGLQFLIQYYNGEERAKGNILERFSAQQFPDLHSELNLSSLELGDSALYFCASSPGYNQPQHFGDGTRLSIL.

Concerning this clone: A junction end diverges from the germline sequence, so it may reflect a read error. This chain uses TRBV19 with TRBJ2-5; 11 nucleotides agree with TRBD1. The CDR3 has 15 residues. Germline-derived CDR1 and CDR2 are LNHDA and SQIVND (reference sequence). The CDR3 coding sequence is TGTGCCTGTAGAAAGGACAGGGGGCGCGGAGAGACCCAGTACTTC. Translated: CACRKDRGRGETQYF.

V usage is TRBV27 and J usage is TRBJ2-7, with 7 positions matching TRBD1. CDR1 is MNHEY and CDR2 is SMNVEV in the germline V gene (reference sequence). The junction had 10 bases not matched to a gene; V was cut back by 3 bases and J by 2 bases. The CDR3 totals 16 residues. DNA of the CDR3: TGTGCCAGCAGTTTTAAAGCGCAGGGGGATCCCTACGAGCAGTACTTC. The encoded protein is CASSFKAQGDPYEQYF.

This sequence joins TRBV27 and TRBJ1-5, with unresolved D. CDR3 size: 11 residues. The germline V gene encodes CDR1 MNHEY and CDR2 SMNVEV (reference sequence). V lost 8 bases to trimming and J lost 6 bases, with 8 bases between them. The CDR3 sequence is CASGDGQPQHF. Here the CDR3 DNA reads TGTGCCAGCGGAGATGGTCAGCCCCAGCATTTT.

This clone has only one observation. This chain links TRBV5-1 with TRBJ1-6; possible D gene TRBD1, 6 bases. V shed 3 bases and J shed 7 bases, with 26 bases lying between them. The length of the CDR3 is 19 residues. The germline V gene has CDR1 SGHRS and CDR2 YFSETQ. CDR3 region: CASSSGTLTVKNGNSPLHF. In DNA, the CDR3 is TGCGCCAGCAGCTCCGGGACACTGACGGTGAAAAACGGGAATTCACCCCTCCACTTT.

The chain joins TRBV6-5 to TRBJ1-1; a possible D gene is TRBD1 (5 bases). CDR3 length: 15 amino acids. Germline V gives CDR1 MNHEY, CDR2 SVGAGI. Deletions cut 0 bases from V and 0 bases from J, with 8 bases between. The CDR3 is CASSYSRTLNTEAFF. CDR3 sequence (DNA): TGTGCCAGCAGTTACTCCCGGACATTGAACACTGAAGCTTTCTTT.

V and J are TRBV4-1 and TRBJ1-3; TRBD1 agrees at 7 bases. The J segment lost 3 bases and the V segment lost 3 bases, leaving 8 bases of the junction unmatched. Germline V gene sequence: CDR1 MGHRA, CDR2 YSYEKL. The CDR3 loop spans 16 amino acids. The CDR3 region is CASSQNRGGLGNTIYF. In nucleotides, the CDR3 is TGCGCCAGCAGCCAGAACAGGGGCGGTCTTGGAAACACCATATATTTT.

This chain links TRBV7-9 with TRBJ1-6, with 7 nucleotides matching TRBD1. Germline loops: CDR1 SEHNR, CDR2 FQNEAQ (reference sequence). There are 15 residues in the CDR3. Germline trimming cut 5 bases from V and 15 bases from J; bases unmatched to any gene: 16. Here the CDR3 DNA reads TGTGCCAGCAGCCCTCCCCCGGGACAGTCTGTAGACCTCCACTTT. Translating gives CASSPPPGQSVDLHF.

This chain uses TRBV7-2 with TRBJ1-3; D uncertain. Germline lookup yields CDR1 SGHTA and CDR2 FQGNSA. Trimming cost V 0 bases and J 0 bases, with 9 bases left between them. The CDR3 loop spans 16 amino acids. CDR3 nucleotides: TGTGCCAGCAGCTTAGCTTGGTCCTACTCTGGAAACACCATATATTTT. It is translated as CASSLAWSYSGNTIYF.